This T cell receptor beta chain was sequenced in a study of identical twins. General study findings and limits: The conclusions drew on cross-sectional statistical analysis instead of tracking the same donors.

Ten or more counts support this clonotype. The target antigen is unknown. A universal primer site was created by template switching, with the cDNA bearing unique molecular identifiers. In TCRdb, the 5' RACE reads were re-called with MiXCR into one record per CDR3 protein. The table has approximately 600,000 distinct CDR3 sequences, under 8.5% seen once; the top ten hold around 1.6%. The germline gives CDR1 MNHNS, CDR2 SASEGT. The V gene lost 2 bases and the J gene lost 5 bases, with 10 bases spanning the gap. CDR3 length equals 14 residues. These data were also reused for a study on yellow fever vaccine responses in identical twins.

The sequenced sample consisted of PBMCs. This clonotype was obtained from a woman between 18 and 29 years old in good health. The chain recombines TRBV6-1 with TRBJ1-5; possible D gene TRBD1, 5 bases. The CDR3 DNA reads TGTGCCAGCAGTGAAAGTCGAGGGGATCAGCCCCAGCATTTT. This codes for CASSESRGDQPQHF.